These 29 T cell receptor beta chains were sequenced from one sample in a study of blood T cell repertoires in COVID-19. Sequenced by immunoSEQ multiplex PCR; TCRdb stores in-frame clones only, minus some. The table lists about 310,000 clones, around 87% of them singletons. The specimen was peripheral blood. The source of these receptors is a man between 65 and 80 years old with acute or convalescent COVID-19.

The V and J genes are TRBV30 and TRBJ2-1; TRBD2 agrees at 10 bases. Germline V gene data show CDR1 as GTSNPN and CDR2 as SVGIG (reference sequence). The CDR3 extends over 16 amino acids. V lost 2 bases and J lost 4; bases outside the gene matches: 8. CDR3 coding DNA: TGTGCCTGGAGTCGGGCTAGCGGGGGTGAATACAATGAGCAGTTCTTC. Encoded protein: CAWSRASGGEYNEQFF.

V gene TRBV4-1 combines with J gene TRBJ1-2, with 7 bases fitting TRBD1. Germline loops: CDR1 MGHRA, CDR2 YSYEKL. J was trimmed by 8 bases and V by 0 bases; bases with no gene match: 9. The CDR3 consists of 15 residues. The CDR3: CASSQEGPADRGYTF. CDR3 DNA: TGCGCCAGCAGCCAAGAAGGGCCAGCGGACAGGGGCTACACCTTC.

V is TRBV19 and J is TRBJ2-7; possible D gene TRBD1, 5 bases. Germline V gene data show CDR1 as LNHDA and CDR2 as SQIVND (reference sequence). This CDR3 has 12 amino acids. The V gene lost 5 bases and the J gene lost 6 bases, with 11 bases spanning the gap. The CDR3 protein is CASSPRVGEQYF. The CDR3 DNA sequence: TGTGCCAGTAGTCCCAGGGTAGGCGAGCAGTACTTC. Looking up the rest from reference TRBV19 and TRBJ2-7 gives the full variable domain: DGGITQSPKYLFRKEGQNVTLSCEQNLNHDAMYWYRQDPGQGLRLIYYSQIVNDFQKGDIAEGYSVSREKKESFPLTVTSAQKNPTAFYLCASSPRVGEQYFGPGTRLTVT.

There are a few counts of this clone. J is TRBJ2-7 and V is TRBV5-4, with TRBD2 matching over 10 bases. With V trimmed by 0 bases and J by 2 bases, 5 bases remained unmatched. There are 16 residues in the CDR3. The germline gives CDR1 SGHNT, CDR2 YYREEE (reference sequence). This CDR3 is CASSLGAGLAAYEQYF. DNA for the CDR3: TGTGCCAGCAGCTTGGGGGCCGGACTAGCGGCCTACGAGCAGTACTTC. The full variable domain, its missing parts supplied by reference TRBV5-4 and TRBJ2-7, is ETGVTQSPTHLIKTRGQQVTLRCSSQSGHNTVSWYQQALGQGPQFIFQYYREEENGRGNFPPRFSGLQFPNYSSELNVNALELDDSALYLCASSLGAGLAAYEQYFGPGTRLTVT.

This clone was recorded at least ten times. The rearrangement links TRBV11-3 to TRBJ2-7; 8 nucleotides agree with TRBD2. The CDR3 loop spans 13 amino acids. Unmatched junction bases numbered 2, after V lost 5 bases and J lost 2 bases. CDR1 is SGHNT, CDR2 YENEEA, per germline. The CDR3 bases are TGTGCCAGCAGCGTTAGCGGGACCTACGAGCAGTACTTC. It specifies CASSVSGTYEQYF.

The table lists this clone with a count of one. The chain is built from TRBV4-1 and TRBJ2-7; perhaps TRBD1 as D (5 bases). Germline CDR1 and CDR2: MGHRA and YSYEKL. The CDR3 extends over 16 amino acids. Trimming removed 3 bases from V and 3 bases from J, with 18 bases in between. This CDR3 reads CASSHTRATVDYEQYF. The CDR3 DNA reads as TGCGCCAGCAGCCATACCCGGGCGACAGTTGACTACGAGCAGTACTTC.

The chain is built from TRBV21-1 and TRBJ2-7; the table's D call TRBD1 went unverified against the DNA. TRBV21-1 is shown as a pseudogene. CDR3 size: 16 residues. In DNA form, the CDR3 reads TGTGCCAGCAGCAAAGGACAGGGGGAAAGGGAATACGAGCAGTACTTC. Translating gives CASSKGQGEREYEQYF.

The table lists this clone with a count of one. The chain links TRBV7-9 to TRBJ2-5; 7 bases are shared with TRBD1. The CDR3 is made up of 15 amino acids. Looked up from germline, CDR1 is SEHNR and CDR2 is FQNEAQ (reference sequence). With 4 bases clipped from V and 4 bases from J, the junction kept 9 bases outside the gene matches. CDR3 coding DNA: TGTGCCAGCAGCTCCAGGGTAAGGGGGCCAGAGACCCAGTACTTC. It codes for CASSSRVRGPETQYF.

This clone was recorded only once. Here the CDR3 DNA reads TGTGCCAGTAGTATAGATCTTCGAGCGAACACTGAAGCTTTCTTT. Translation gives CASSIDLRANTEAFF. The chain has TRBV19 and TRBJ1-1; D remains ambiguous. The V end was cut by 0 bases, the J end by 1 base, with 9 bases between. CDR3 length: 15 residues. Germline V CDR1 and CDR2: LNHDA, SQIVND (reference sequence).

V usage is TRBV10-2 and J usage is TRBJ2-3; possible D gene TRBD1, 6 bases. The CDR3 covers 14 residues. Germline V CDR1 and CDR2: WSHSY, SAAADI. V gave up 7 bases and J gave up 2 bases, with 13 bases separating them. This CDR3 is CASTRQGPTDTQYF. The CDR3 coding sequence is TGCGCCAGCACCCGTCAGGGGCCCACAGATACGCAGTATTTT.

The J gene is TRBJ1-2, the V gene TRBV15; D gene ambiguous. Deletions cut 4 bases from V and 3 bases from J, with 15 bases between. CDR3 length equals 15 residues. Germline CDR1 reads LNHNV; CDR2 reads YYDKDF (reference sequence). For the CDR3, the DNA is TGTGCCACCAGCACGACCCGACTAAACTACTATGGCTACACCTTC. Translated, it gives CATSTTRLNYYGYTF.

The chain employs TRBV6-6 and TRBJ1-1; weak D call: TRBD1 (5 bases). V lost 0 bases and J 4 bases, leaving 9 bases between the germline ends. Per germline, CDR1 MNHNY and CDR2 SVGAGI (reference sequence). The CDR3 has 14 amino acids. The CDR3 here is CASSYSLQGTEAFF. CDR3 DNA sequence: TGTGCCAGCAGTTACTCCCTCCAGGGCACTGAAGCTTTCTTT.

The J gene is TRBJ1-6, the V gene TRBV30; 7 nucleotides agree with TRBD1. Germline V gene data show CDR1 as GTSNPN and CDR2 as SVGIG (reference sequence). The CDR3 is 14 amino acids. V gave up 6 bases and J gave up 9 bases; unmatched junction bases: 11. The CDR3 DNA follows: TGTGCCTGCCTGGACAGGTCCCAGGGTTCACCCCTCCACTTT. Translation: CACLDRSQGSPLHF.

This clone was counted once. The chain uses TRBV9 and TRBJ1-1; D remains ambiguous. The ends were cut back, 2 bases at V and 3 bases at J, with 11 bases in the middle. Germline CDR1 SGDLS, CDR2 YYNGEE. The CDR3 is 14 amino acids. CDR3 DNA: TGTGCCAGCAGCGTGGGAGGGCAGGACACTGAAGCTTTCTTT. As protein: CASSVGGQDTEAFF.

V and J are TRBV7-2 and TRBJ2-2, with a possible D match to TRBD2 (5 bases). V gave up 1 base and J gave up 0 bases, with 12 bases separating them. Germline-derived CDR1 and CDR2 are SGHTA and FQGNSA. This CDR3 has 17 amino acids. The CDR3 region is CASSLVPLASNTGELFF. The CDR3 region has the DNA TGTGCCAGCAGCTTAGTTCCGCTAGCCTCGAACACCGGGGAGCTGTTTTTT.

This clone was seen once. The chain employs TRBV5-8 and TRBJ2-7, with D perhaps TRBD2 (5 bases). V was clipped by 0 bases and J by 5 bases, with 15 bases between them. The CDR3 has 15 amino acids. Germline loops: CDR1 SGHTS, CDR2 YDEGEE. The CDR3 protein is CASSLGFSAGDEQYF. The CDR3 DNA reads TGTGCCAGCAGCTTGGGGTTTAGCGCGGGCGACGAGCAGTACTTC.

The rearrangement joins TRBV5-6 to TRBJ1-2; 7 bases agree with TRBD1. Germline V gene data show CDR1 as SGHDT and CDR2 as YYEEEE. Losses at the gene ends were 4 bases for V and 1 base for J; bases not matched to a gene: 4. The CDR3 is made up of 14 amino acids. CDR3 DNA sequence: TGTGCCAGCAGCCGACAGGGTATTAACTATGGCTACACCTTC. It yields the protein CASSRQGINYGYTF.

The V call is TRBV5-1, the J call TRBJ2-7, with 13 nucleotides matching TRBD2. J lost 0 bases, V lost 2 bases, and 2 bases had no gene match. Germline loops: CDR1 SGHRS, CDR2 YFSETQ. The length of the CDR3 is 16 residues. In DNA, the CDR3 is TGCGCCAGCAGCTTACTAGCGGGAGGGAGCTCCTACGAGCAGTACTTC. Amino acid sequence: CASSLLAGGSSYEQYF.

This chain connects TRBV28 to TRBJ1-5; no clear D gene. This CDR3 has 13 amino acids. Trimming cost V 6 bases and J 2 bases, with 8 bases left between them. Germline CDR1 reads MDHEN; CDR2 reads SYDVKM. The CDR3 reads CASSNTRNQPQHF. The CDR3 DNA reads as TGTGCCAGCAGCAACACACGCAATCAGCCCCAGCATTTT.

Remarks on this clone: This sample also contains other DNA sequences that code for the same CDR3. The J gene is TRBJ1-2, the V gene TRBV24-1; perhaps TRBD1 as D (5 bases). V was trimmed by 6 bases and J by 7 bases, leaving 11 bases between them. The CDR3 is 12 residues long. Germline V gives CDR1 KGHDR, CDR2 SFDVKD. CDR3 region: CATSPATGGYTF. In nucleotides, the CDR3 is TGTGCCACCAGTCCGGCAACAGGTGGCTACACCTTC.

The genes are TRBV5-4 and TRBJ2-2; 8 nucleotides match TRBD2. With V trimmed by 5 bases and J by 5 bases, 8 bases remained unmatched. This CDR3 spans 15 amino acids. In germline, CDR1 is SGHNT, CDR2 YYREEE (reference sequence). The CDR3 spells CASSRPGLGTGELFF. CDR3 nucleotide sequence: TGTGCCAGCAGTCGACCGGGACTAGGGACCGGGGAGCTGTTTTTT. Variable domain in full (rest from reference TRBV5-4 and TRBJ2-2): ETGVTQSPTHLIKTRGQQVTLRCSSQSGHNTVSWYQQALGQGPQFIFQYYREEENGRGNFPPRFSGLQFPNYSSELNVNALELDDSALYLCASSRPGLGTGELFFGEGSRLTVL.

V usage is TRBV7-2 and J usage is TRBJ2-1; the D gene is possibly TRBD1 (5 bases). The CDR3 is made up of 13 amino acids. Germline values: CDR1 SGHTA, CDR2 FQGNSA. Between the trimmed V and J ends, which lost 5 bases and 4 bases, there was a span of 9 bases. The CDR3 region is CASSRDSYNEQFF. The CDR3 bases are TGTGCCAGCAGCCGCGACAGTTACAATGAGCAGTTCTTC.

The chain employs TRBV19 and TRBJ1-1; maybe TRBD1 (5 bases). The CDR3 consists of 15 residues. Trimming cost V 4 bases and J 4 bases, with 16 bases left between them. The germline V gene encodes CDR1 LNHDA and CDR2 SQIVND (reference sequence). The DNA of the CDR3 is TGTGCCAGTAGTACTAGGGGAGGAGGGATCACTGAAGCTTTCTTT. Protein: CASSTRGGGITEAFF.

The chain couples TRBV6-5 to TRBJ1-1, with D tentatively TRBD1 (6 bases). Germline assignment: CDR1 MNHEY and CDR2 SVGAGI. The CDR3 length is 14 residues. The V end lost 2 bases, the J end lost 4 bases, and 11 bases lay between the germline ends. CDR3 amino acids: CASSYAWGRTEAFF. The CDR3 DNA sequence: TGTGCCAGCAGTTACGCCTGGGGGCGCACTGAAGCTTTCTTT.

This clone was detected a few times. This chain joins TRBV19 and TRBJ1-6, with D unclear. CDR3 size: 13 residues. V lost 5 bases, J lost 7 bases, and 9 bases lay in between. CDR1 LNHDA and CDR2 SQIVND come from the germline V gene (reference sequence). The chain's CDR3 is CASSPAGNSPLHF. CDR3 DNA: TGTGCCAGTAGTCCGGCCGGGAATTCACCCCTCCACTTT.

V usage is TRBV6-2 or TRBV6-3 and J usage is TRBJ1-2; TRBD1 is a possible D gene (6 bases). The V end was cut by 3 bases, the J end by 0 bases, with 20 bases between. The CDR3 is 18 residues long. Germline V gene lookup returns CDR1 MNHEY and CDR2 SVGEGT. The DNA of the CDR3 is TGTGCCAGCAGTTATTTTGTCCTTAGGACAGAAGCTAACTATGGCTACACCTTC. Translated, it gives CASSYFVLRTEANYGYTF.

In regard to this clone: Other DNA sequences in this specimen translate into the identical CDR3. This rearrangement joins TRBV5-6 to TRBJ2-5; D ambiguous. V lost 2 bases and J lost 5, with 4 bases in between. The CDR3 runs 11 residues. Germline V gives CDR1 SGHDT, CDR2 YYEEEE. The CDR3 DNA follows: TGTGCCAGCAGCTTACAGGAGACCCAGTACTTC. This gives the protein CASSLQETQYF.

The chain is built from TRBV14 and TRBJ2-7; 7 bases match TRBD2. The CDR3 has 15 amino acids. The germline CDR1 and CDR2 sequences are SGHDN and FVKESK. Trimming cost V 1 base and J 3 bases; bases outside gene matches: 6. The CDR3 loop is CASSQVAGVGYEQYF. The CDR3 bases are TGTGCCAGCAGCCAAGTGGCGGGAGTGGGCTACGAGCAGTACTTC.

The chain joins TRBV29-1 to TRBJ2-7, with D possibly matching TRBD1 (5 bases). The germline gives CDR1 SQVTM, CDR2 ANQGSEA. V was cut by 6 bases and J by 5 bases, with 11 bases left in between. The CDR3 consists of 11 residues. The DNA of the CDR3 is TGCAGCGTCAGGGATTTCGACGAGCAGTACTTC. Its protein is CSVRDFDEQYF.